There are many counts of the clone carrying this TCR beta chain. Its target is not known. This sample was included in a study of T-cell reconstitution after alpha-beta-depleted transplantation in children. Overall study results and limits: TCRbeta diversity was high at day 60 in some patients (a result of surviving recipient T cells and thymic progenitors). A year post-transplant, T-cell counts and diversity derived mostly from newly produced T cells. Expanded clones from the graft, numbering several hundred, reportedly supplied alpha-beta T cells about two months after transplant.

V was pared by 7 bases and J by 7 bases, with 17 bases between. This CDR3 spans 13 amino acids. A library of TCRbeta sequences, prepared with unique molecular identifiers, was generated. TCRdb re-analysed the PCR reads in MiXCR, keeping a single row per CDR3 protein. Of 200,000 to 250,000 distinct CDR3 sequences detected, 11% appear once; the ten largest clones hold under 30%. The sequencing here drew on PBMCs, taken before TCRalphabeta/CD19-depleted stem cell transplant. This TCR was recovered from a child under three years old with acute myeloid leukemia, due to receive a stem cell transplant. This rearrangement joins TRBV12-3 or TRBV12-4 to TRBJ2-7; maybe TRBD1 (5 bases). CDR3 protein: CASTEGALWEQYF. DNA for the CDR3: TGTGCCAGCACCGAAGGGGCCTTGTGGGAGCAGTACTTC.